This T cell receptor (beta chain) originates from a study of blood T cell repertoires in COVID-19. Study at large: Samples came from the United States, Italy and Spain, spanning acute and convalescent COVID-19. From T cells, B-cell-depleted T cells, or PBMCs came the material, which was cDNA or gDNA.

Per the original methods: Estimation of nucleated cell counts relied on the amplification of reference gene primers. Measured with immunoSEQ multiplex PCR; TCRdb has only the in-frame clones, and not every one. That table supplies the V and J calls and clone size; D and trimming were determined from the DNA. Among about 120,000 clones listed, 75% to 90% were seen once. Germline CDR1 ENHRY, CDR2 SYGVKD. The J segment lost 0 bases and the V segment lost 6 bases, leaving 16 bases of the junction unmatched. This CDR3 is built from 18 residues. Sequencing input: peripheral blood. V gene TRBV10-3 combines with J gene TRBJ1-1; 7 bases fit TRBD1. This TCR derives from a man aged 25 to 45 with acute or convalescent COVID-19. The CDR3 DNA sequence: TGTGCCATCAGCACATGGGCCGGACAGGACTCGGTGAACACTGAAGCTTTCTTT. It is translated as CAISTWAGQDSVNTEAFF.